This T cell receptor beta chain stems from a study of blood T cells in healthy people across ages. There are many counts of this clonotype. V gave up 8 bases and J gave up 4 bases; unmatched junction bases: 6. Germline values: CDR1 MDHEN, CDR2 SYDVKM. This CDR3 spans 14 amino acids. A sample-barcoded 5' primer and a J-beta primer mix were used in a second PCR of roughly 6 to 11 cycles. From the 5' RACE reads, TCRdb called clonotypes with MiXCR, one entry per CDR3 protein. The sample lists 550,000 to 800,000 distinct CDR3 sequences; approximately 30% were seen once. Input material: blood. The chain recombines TRBV28 with TRBJ2-1; 9 bases agree with TRBD1. This TCR derives from an elderly woman in good health. CDR3 bases: TGTGCCAGCCTAGGACAGGGGAAATACAATGAGCAGTTCTTC. Translated, it gives CASLGQGKYNEQFF. Variable domain in full (rest from reference TRBV28 and TRBJ2-1): DVKVTQSSRYLVKRTGEKVFLECVQDMDHENMFWYRQDPGLGLRLIYFSYDVKMKEKGDIPEGYSVSREKKERFSLILESASTNQTSMYLCASLGQGKYNEQFFGPGTRLTVL.